These 24 T cell receptor beta chains came from one sample sequenced in a study of blood T cell repertoires in COVID-19. Measured with immunoSEQ multiplex PCR; TCRdb has only the in-frame clones, and not every one. The data contain about 190,000 clones, 70% to 90% of them seen just once; the ten biggest clones take up 4%. Specimen: peripheral blood. Source of these receptors: a woman aged 25 to 39 with acute or convalescent COVID-19.

The chain joins TRBV5-5 to TRBJ2-1; D gene ambiguous. This CDR3 has 13 amino acids. V dropped 5 bases and J dropped 0 bases, with 6 bases sitting between them. Looked up from germline, CDR1 is SGHKS and CDR2 is YYEKEE (reference sequence). CDR3 region: CASRTSSYNEQFF. The CDR3 nucleotides read TGTGCCAGCAGGACAAGCTCCTACAATGAGCAGTTCTTC.

This chain uses TRBV19 with TRBJ2-1, with D possibly matching TRBD1 (5 bases). Germline V gives CDR1 LNHDA, CDR2 SQIVND (reference sequence). This CDR3 has 14 amino acids. Trimming shortened V by 7 bases and J by 5 bases, and 15 bases separated the two germline ends. The chain's CDR3 is CASIRTEGDNEQFF. The CDR3 bases are TGTGCCAGTATCCGGACGGAAGGGGACAATGAGCAGTTCTTC.

The rearrangement uses TRBV6-6 and TRBJ2-1, with TRBD2 matching 8 bases. The V segment lost 2 bases and the J segment 6 bases; nucleotides outside the gene matches: 9. CDR3 length: 16 amino acids. Looked up from germline, CDR1 is MNHNY and CDR2 is SVGAGI (reference sequence). The CDR3 loop reads CASSYRGLAGRNEQFF. CDR3 DNA sequence: TGTGCCAGCAGTTACCGGGGGCTAGCGGGCCGCAATGAGCAGTTCTTC.

The chain employs TRBV15 and TRBJ2-2, with D maybe TRBD1 (5 bases). CDR1 and CDR2 (germline): LNHNV, YYDKDF (reference sequence). V lost 8 bases and J lost 3, with 10 bases in between. This CDR3 has 13 residues. Here the CDR3 reads CATRVGDTGELFF. The CDR3 region has the DNA TGTGCCACCCGGGTAGGGGACACCGGGGAGCTGTTTTTT.

The V gene is TRBV18, the J gene TRBJ2-7, with TRBD1 identical over 7 bases. The CDR3 sequence is 15 residues long. Germline assignment: CDR1 KGHSH and CDR2 LQKENI. With 4 bases clipped from V and 0 bases from J, the junction kept 6 bases outside the gene matches. CDR3 loop: CASSQGQATSYEQYF. The CDR3, as DNA: TGTGCCAGCTCACAAGGACAGGCTACCTCCTACGAGCAGTACTTC.

This chain uses TRBV5-4 with TRBJ2-3, with TRBD1 identical over 7 bases. The CDR3 length is 15 residues. CDR1 is SGHNT, CDR2 YYREEE, per germline (reference sequence). The V and J ends lost 2 bases and 3 bases, in that order; junction bases with no gene match: 6. The CDR3 here is CASSLLTGDTDTQYF. CDR3 in DNA: TGTGCCAGCAGCTTATTAACAGGGGATACAGATACGCAGTATTTT.

V is TRBV11-2 and J is TRBJ2-1, with D perhaps matching TRBD2 (5 bases). The V end lost 5 bases, the J end lost 6 bases, and 20 bases lay between the germline ends. Germline CDR1 reads SGHAT; CDR2 reads FQNNGV. The CDR3 is made up of 16 amino acids. The CDR3 reads CASSPWRASGFNEQFF. CDR3 nucleotide sequence: TGTGCCAGCAGCCCTTGGCGGGCGTCGGGATTCAATGAGCAGTTCTTC.

The chain recombines TRBV3-1 (or the pseudogene TRBV3-2) with TRBJ2-2; possibly TRBD2 for D (5 bases). There are 12 residues in the CDR3. Germline V lookup: CDR1 LGHDT, CDR2 YNNKEL (reference sequence). V was shortened by 6 bases and J by 9 bases, with 11 bases between the two germline ends. Here the CDR3 reads CASSQRDRELFF. The CDR3 region has the DNA TGTGCCAGCAGTCAACGGGATCGGGAGCTGTTTTTT.

The V and J genes are TRBV6-6 and TRBJ1-5; no reliable D call. This CDR3 contains 13 residues. V was clipped by 6 bases and J by 9 bases, with 15 bases between them. In germline, CDR1 is MNHNY, CDR2 SVGAGI (reference sequence). The CDR3 DNA reads as TGTGCCAGCAGCGTGCGGGGAGGGAGGCCCCAGCATTTT. It specifies CASSVRGGRPQHF.

The chain joins TRBV2 to TRBJ2-3; possible D gene TRBD2, 6 bases. The CDR3 contains 15 residues. V lost 6 bases and J 0 bases, leaving 13 bases between the germline ends. Germline V gene data show CDR1 as SNHLY and CDR2 as FYNNEI. The CDR3 sequence: CASRSGTASTDTQYF. The CDR3 nucleotides are TGTGCCAGCAGATCCGGGACTGCTAGCACAGATACGCAGTATTTT.

This chain uses TRBV6-5 with TRBJ1-1; a possible D gene is TRBD1 (5 bases). The length of the CDR3 is 13 residues. V lost 5 bases, J lost 8 bases, and 15 bases lay in between. Germline V gene data show CDR1 as MNHEY and CDR2 as SVGAGI. CDR3 amino acids: CASSPWTTEEAFF. The CDR3 DNA is TGTGCCAGCAGTCCTTGGACAACCGAAGAAGCTTTCTTT.

The chain employs TRBV7-6 and TRBJ2-3, with D uncertain. V lost 1 base and J 0 bases, leaving 17 bases between the germline ends. Germline values: CDR1 SGHVS, CDR2 FNYEAQ. The CDR3 spans 18 residues. The CDR3 loop reads CASSLDPRRSISTDTQYF. As DNA, the CDR3 is TGTGCCAGCAGCTTAGACCCCAGGCGCTCCATTAGCACAGATACGCAGTATTTT.

The CDR3 loop reads CASSQDSGTDTQYF. CDR3 in DNA: TGCGCCAGCAGCCAAGATTCAGGGACAGATACGCAGTATTTT. J is TRBJ2-3 and V is TRBV4-1; TRBD1 is a possible D gene (5 bases). V was shortened by 0 bases and J by 3 bases, with 7 bases between the two germline ends. The germline V gene encodes CDR1 MGHRA and CDR2 YSYEKL. The CDR3 runs 14 residues.

This clone was counted between two and nine times. As DNA, the CDR3 is TGCAGTGCCCAGGGACAGGGACGCTACACCTTC. Its translation: CSAQGQGRYTF. The chain couples TRBV20-1 to TRBJ1-2, with 9 bases that match TRBD1. The CDR3 consists of 11 residues. Germline CDR1 is DFQATT and CDR2 is SNEGSKA (reference sequence). The trim removed 6 bases at V and 9 bases at J, leaving 5 bases unmatched.

V usage is TRBV2 and J usage is TRBJ1-5; 7 nucleotides agree with TRBD1. CDR1 and CDR2 (germline): SNHLY, FYNNEI. This CDR3 has 12 amino acids. V was pared by 8 bases and J by 11 bases, with 9 bases of the junction left unmatched. The CDR3: CASGTAILAQHF. CDR3 sequence (DNA): TGTGCCAGCGGGACAGCAATTTTAGCCCAGCATTTT.

This chain joins TRBV27 and TRBJ2-7; 7 bases map to TRBD1. This CDR3 has 11 residues. Germline lookup yields CDR1 MNHEY and CDR2 SMNVEV (reference sequence). V shed 11 bases, J shed 3 bases, and the junction held 4 bases outside the gene matches. Written as DNA, the CDR3 is TGTGCCGTGAGACAGGGCTACGAGCAGTACTTC. Translation gives CAVRQGYEQYF.

The V call is TRBV29-1, the J call TRBJ1-2; a possible D gene is TRBD1 (6 bases). Germline values: CDR1 SQVTM, CDR2 ANQGSEA. The CDR3 is 14 residues long. The germline V and J ends were trimmed by 7 bases and 0 bases, with 15 bases remaining between them. In nucleotides, the CDR3 is TGCAGCGCAGACAGGCTCCCTTCTAACTATGGCTACACCTTC. It yields the protein CSADRLPSNYGYTF.

This clone was seen a single time. The chain uses TRBV3-1 (or the pseudogene TRBV3-2) and TRBJ1-2; tentative D call: TRBD1 (6 bases). The CDR3 is made up of 13 amino acids. Germline V gene sequence: CDR1 LGHDT, CDR2 YNNKEL (reference sequence). V was pared by 4 bases and J by 3 bases, with 9 bases between. This chain's CDR3 is CASSPQGYYGYTF. For the CDR3, the DNA is TGTGCCAGCAGCCCACAGGGATACTATGGCTACACCTTC.

V usage is TRBV18 and J usage is TRBJ2-4; 7 bases map to TRBD1. V trimming: 4 bases; J trimming: 11 bases; junction bases outside the gene matches: 8. Looked up from germline, CDR1 is KGHSH and CDR2 is LQKENI. The CDR3 loop spans 13 amino acids. As DNA, the CDR3 is TGTGCCAGCTCACTACAGGGGAACCCATTTCAGTACTTC. As protein: CASSLQGNPFQYF.

This clone has a handful of counts. This sequence joins TRBV7-9 and TRBJ2-1; tentative D call: TRBD1 (5 bases). CDR3 length: 13 amino acids. The V end was cut by 4 bases, the J end by 8 bases, with 12 bases between. Germline V gene sequence: CDR1 SEHNR, CDR2 FQNEAQ (reference sequence). In DNA form, the CDR3 reads TGTGCCAGCAGCTACTTGGGGCACCATGAGCAGTTCTTC. It codes for CASSYLGHHEQFF.

This clone came up once. This sequence joins TRBV30 and TRBJ2-7; 7 bases align to TRBD1. This CDR3 contains 14 residues. CDR1 and CDR2 (germline): GTSNPN, SVGIG (reference sequence). The V and J ends lost 0 bases and 4 bases, in that order; junction bases with no gene match: 6. The CDR3 nucleotides read TGTGCCTGGAGTGTAGGGACAGCTAAGTACGAGCAGTACTTC. It yields the protein CAWSVGTAKYEQYF. Full variable domain (outside the CDR3, taken from reference TRBV30 and TRBJ2-7): SQTIHQWPATLVQPVGSPLSLECTVEGTSNPNLYWYRQAAGRGLQLLFYSVGIGQISSEVPQNLSASRPQDRQFILSSKKLLLSDSGFYLCAWSVGTAKYEQYFGPGTRLTVT.

This clone appeared a few times. The rearrangement joins TRBV18 to TRBJ2-2; D may be TRBD1 (5 bases). This CDR3 region has 17 residues. Germline V gene data show CDR1 as KGHSH and CDR2 as LQKENI. The V end lost 4 bases, the J end lost 0 bases, and 15 bases lay between the germline ends. CDR3 DNA sequence: TGTGCCAGCTCACACGGCGAAGGACACCCGAACACCGGGGAGCTGTTTTTT. This codes for CASSHGEGHPNTGELFF.

The chain recombines TRBV3-1 (or the pseudogene TRBV3-2) with TRBJ1-2; no reliable D call. Germline V gene sequence: CDR1 LGHDT, CDR2 YNNKEL (reference sequence). This CDR3 has 13 amino acids. Between the trimmed V and J ends, which lost 1 base and 8 bases, there was a span of 11 bases. The CDR3 DNA reads TGTGCCAGCAGCCAAGGTCCCCTCGCGGGCTACACCTTC. This gives the protein CASSQGPLAGYTF.

This rearrangement joins TRBV10-2 to TRBJ2-3, with D possibly TRBD2 on 5 matching bases. The CDR3 runs to 14 residues. Trimming removed 6 bases at V and 6 bases at J, with 16 bases between. From germline, CDR1 is WSHSY and CDR2 SAAADI. This chain's CDR3 is CASRRSGSWDTQYF. In DNA, the CDR3 is TGCGCCAGCAGGAGAAGCGGATCATGGGATACGCAGTATTTT.